Sequencing of this T cell receptor beta chain was carried out in a study of Graves' ophthalmopathy and Graves' hyperthyroidism. With respect to this clonotype: Its antigen remains unknown.

The CDR3 is made up of 12 amino acids. The V segment lost 6 bases and the J segment 7 bases; nucleotides outside the gene matches: 5. Looked up from germline, CDR1 is SNHLY and CDR2 is FYNNEI. Researchers turned away patients with other autoimmune diseases, uncontrolled infections, pregnancy or lactation. Overall study findings and caveats: Blood shared most expanded thyroid clonotypes above 0.001 frequency. A model built from 13 signatures distinguished ophthalmopathy from stable hyperthyroidism with about 90% sensitivity and less than 83% specificity.

The study amplified TCR beta CDR3 regions using RNA transcripts. Scientists carried out first-round RT-PCR using HTBI primers and then a second-round multiplex PCR. TCRdb passed the multiplex PCR reads through MiXCR, listing each CDR3 protein once. The sample holds approximately 700,000 distinct CDR3 sequences, about two fifths seen once. The TCR was taken from an adult man with Graves' ophthalmopathy. The sequenced material came from peripheral blood. This sequence joins TRBV2 and TRBJ2-7; 8 nucleotides line up with TRBD2. The CDR3 nucleotides read TGTGCCAGCAGCATACTAGCGGATGAGCAGTACTTC. As protein: CASSILADEQYF.